The 31 T cell receptor beta chains listed next were all sequenced from one sample in a study of OX40 agonist ivuxolimab in advanced cancers. Library prep was done by the immunoSEQ multiplex PCR assay. TCRdb retrieved this table from immuneACCESS and kept in-frame rearrangements only. Not all clones are present; in checked studies, unresolved V genes account for under half, and no reason is known for the remainder. A total of some 140,000 clones appear in this sample, less than 95% of them only once. The ten largest account for 0.9% to 1.2% of the sample. Sequencing used CD4+ or CD8+ T cells sorted from blood, obtained in a trial of the OX40 agonist ivuxolimab. All receptors derive from an adult with an advanced solid tumor such as melanoma, head and neck, liver or kidney cancer.

This clone came up once. The CDR3 nucleotides read TGCGCCAGCACCGCAAATAGGGACAGCTCCTACCAATATGGTCCCCCTAGCACAGATACGCAGTATTTT. It specifies CASTANRDSSYQYGPPSTDTQYF. The chain carries TRBV23-1 and TRBJ2-3; 7 bases are a match to TRBD1. TRBV23-1 is recorded as an ORF, its role being uncertain. The length of the CDR3 is 23 residues. With V trimmed by 7 bases and J by 0 bases, 31 bases remained unmatched.

The V and J genes are TRBV28 and TRBJ2-5; 9 nucleotides align to TRBD1. This CDR3 is built from 16 residues. The ends lost 6 bases at V and 4 bases at J; junction bases unmatched: 12. Per germline, CDR1 MDHEN and CDR2 SYDVKM. As DNA, the CDR3 is TGTGCCAGCAGACCCATCACACAGGGGGCTCGAGAGACCCAGTACTTC. The encoded protein is CASRPITQGARETQYF.

This clone has a single count. The rearrangement joins TRBV9 to TRBJ2-5; 14 bases are shared with TRBD2. The CDR3 contains 17 residues. Germline trimming cut 2 bases from V and 1 base from J; bases unmatched to any gene: 4. Per the germline V gene, CDR1 is SGDLS and CDR2 is YYNGEE. CDR3 sequence reads: CASSVGLAGAFQETQYF. CDR3 DNA sequence: TGTGCCAGCAGCGTGGGACTAGCGGGAGCCTTCCAAGAGACCCAGTACTTC. The variable domain in full, completed from reference TRBV9 and TRBJ2-5, reads DSGVTQTPKHLITATGQRVTLRCSPRSGDLSVYWYQQSLDQGLQFLIQYYNGEERAKGNILERFSAQQFPDLHSELNLSSLELGDSALYFCASSVGLAGAFQETQYFGPGTRLLVL.

This chain connects TRBV28 to TRBJ2-1; weak D call: TRBD2 (6 bases). The CDR3 loop spans 14 amino acids. V lost 7 bases to trimming and J lost 7 bases, with 17 bases between them. Germline values: CDR1 MDHEN, CDR2 SYDVKM. CDR3 nucleotides: TGTGCCAGCAATAACAGACGGGAGATAAATGAGCAGTTCTTC. This sequence encodes CASNNRREINEQFF. The variable domain in full, with the rest retrieved from reference TRBV28 and TRBJ2-1, is DVKVTQSSRYLVKRTGEKVFLECVQDMDHENMFWYRQDPGLGLRLIYFSYDVKMKEKGDIPEGYSVSREKKERFSLILESASTNQTSMYLCASNNRREINEQFFGPGTRLTVL.

The genes are TRBV9 and TRBJ1-5; a possible D gene is TRBD1 (5 bases). Trimming left V 3 bases short and J 0 bases short, with 7 bases between. The CDR3 is 14 residues long. From germline, CDR1 is SGDLS and CDR2 YYNGEE. The CDR3 DNA follows: TGTGCCAGCAGCGGGGGGAATAGCAATCAGCCCCAGCATTTT. Translation gives CASSGGNSNQPQHF. The entire variable domain, with the rest obtained from reference TRBV9 and TRBJ1-5, is as follows: DSGVTQTPKHLITATGQRVTLRCSPRSGDLSVYWYQQSLDQGLQFLIQYYNGEERAKGNILERFSAQQFPDLHSELNLSSLELGDSALYFCASSGGNSNQPQHFGDGTRLSIL.

V is TRBV19 and J is TRBJ2-2; 9 bases align to TRBD2. Unmatched junction bases numbered 14, after V lost 7 bases and J lost 5 bases. The CDR3 length is 17 residues. The germline CDR1 and CDR2 sequences are LNHDA and SQIVND (reference sequence). The CDR3 loop is CASTPASGTPRTGELFF. CDR3 DNA: TGTGCCAGTACCCCGGCTAGCGGGACACCAAGGACCGGGGAGCTGTTTTTT.

The rearrangement joins TRBV7-2 to TRBJ1-1; D is unclear. The CDR3 sequence is 14 residues long. V was shortened by 2 bases and J by 5 bases, with 12 bases between the two germline ends. Germline V lookup: CDR1 SGHTA, CDR2 FQGNSA. The CDR3 coding sequence is TGTGCCAGCAGCTTAAGACCGCCCCGGACTGAAGCTTTCTTT. Encoded protein: CASSLRPPRTEAFF.

The V gene is TRBV6-1, the J gene TRBJ2-3; TRBD2 matches at 7 bases. The V gene's germline CDR1 is MNHNS and CDR2 SASEGT. The CDR3 is 15 amino acids. Germline trimming cut 3 bases from V and 7 bases from J; bases unmatched to any gene: 10. The CDR3 region has the DNA TGTGCCAGCAGTGATATCACGCGGGAGAGGAATACGCAGTATTTT. It is translated as CASSDITRERNTQYF.

The chain is built from TRBV2 and TRBJ2-5; D perhaps matches TRBD1 (5 bases). The last part of the DNA fits TRBJ2-7 better; the J call may be wrong. The V gene's germline CDR1 is SNHLY and CDR2 FYNNEI. The CDR3 length is 12 residues. CDR3 coding DNA: TGTGCCAGCAGTGACCCCAGGGACGAGCAGTACTTC. Residues: CASSDPRDEQYF.

The V and J genes are TRBV27 and TRBJ1-4, with unresolved D. Trimming removed 4 bases from V and 5 bases from J, with 11 bases in between. Germline V CDR1 and CDR2: MNHEY, SMNVEV (reference sequence). The CDR3 sequence is 14 residues long. CDR3 protein: CASSSNDRNEKLFF. For the CDR3, the DNA is TGTGCCAGCAGTTCGAACGACCGGAATGAAAAACTGTTTTTT.

The CDR3 spells CASSYQGQGGEQYF. The CDR3, as DNA: TGTGCCAGCAGTTACCAGGGACAGGGCGGCGAGCAGTACTTC. The chain uses TRBV6-5 and TRBJ2-7; 9 bases agree with TRBD1. Trimming removed 2 bases from V and 6 bases from J; junction bases left unmatched: 5. The CDR3 runs to 14 residues. Germline V CDR1 and CDR2: MNHEY, SVGAGI.

This rearrangement joins TRBV4-1 to TRBJ2-7; D remains ambiguous. Germline CDR1 reads MGHRA; CDR2 reads YSYEKL. V was pared by 0 bases and J by 0 bases, with 3 bases between. This CDR3 spans 13 amino acids. The DNA of the CDR3 is TGCGCCAGCAGCCAAGATATCTCCTACGAGCAGTACTTC. It encodes CASSQDISYEQYF.

This chain connects TRBV6-1 to TRBJ2-4; D is undetermined. CDR1 and CDR2 from the germline V gene are MNHNS and SASEGT. V was pared by 3 bases and J by 0 bases, with 6 bases between. CDR3 length: 14 amino acids. The CDR3 here is CASSEELAKNIQYF. The CDR3 bases are TGTGCCAGCAGTGAGGAGCTAGCCAAAAACATTCAGTACTTC.

Only one count was recorded for this clone. The V gene is TRBV5-4, the J gene TRBJ1-1; tentatively, D is TRBD1 (5 bases). CDR3 length: 16 amino acids. V was pared by 4 bases and J by 4 bases, with 20 bases between. Germline V lookup: CDR1 SGHNT, CDR2 YYREEE (reference sequence). CDR3 sequence (DNA): TGTGCCAGCAGCCCTGCCCAGGCAGGGCCGAGCACTGAAGCTTTCTTT. Translating gives CASSPAQAGPSTEAFF.

This rearrangement joins TRBV27 to TRBJ2-2, with 7 bases fitting TRBD1. CDR3 size: 15 residues. Germline CDR1 and CDR2: MNHEY and SMNVEV (reference sequence). V lost 6 bases to trimming and J lost 0 bases; unmatched junction nucleotides: 4. The CDR3 region has the DNA TGTGCCAGCAGCAGGGGGACAGCGAACACCGGGGAGCTGTTTTTT. As protein: CASSRGTANTGELFF.

The rearrangement links TRBV15 to TRBJ2-7, with D hard to call. Trimming took 5 bases from V and 7 from J, leaving 27 bases between them. The CDR3 contains 17 residues. Germline V gene data show CDR1 as LNHNV and CDR2 as YYDKDF (reference sequence). The DNA of the CDR3 is TGTGCCACCAGCCTCCGAAGAGAGACCGATACCGAGGTGGAGCAGTACTTC. This encodes CATSLRRETDTEVEQYF. The whole variable domain, remainder taken from reference TRBV15 and TRBJ2-7, is DAMVIQNPRYQVTQFGKPVTLSCSQTLNHNVMYWYQQKSSQAPKLLFHYYDKDFNNEADTPDNFQSRRPNTSFCFLDIRSPGLGDTAMYLCATSLRRETDTEVEQYFGPGTRLTVT.

Concerning this clone itself: The junction departs from germline at one end; a sequencing error may be responsible. The genes are TRBV6-1 and TRBJ2-7, with 12 bases lining up with TRBD2. Germline V CDR1 and CDR2: MNHNS, SASEGT. CDR3 length: 12 residues. The CDR3 sequence: CASTGTSGPHDF. The CDR3 nucleotides read TGTGCCAGCACCGGGACTAGCGGGCCCCATGACTTC.

This clone was recorded once. Other nucleotide sequences from this sample produce the same CDR3. V gene TRBV30 combines with J gene TRBJ2-5; no clear D gene. Per the germline V gene, CDR1 is GTSNPN and CDR2 is SVGIG (reference sequence). V was cut by 0 bases and J by 5 bases, with 4 bases left in between. The CDR3 is 11 amino acids. The CDR3 nucleotides are TGTGCCTGGAGTGTACAGGAGACCCAGTACTTC. Protein product: CAWSVQETQYF.

This chain links TRBV5-1 with TRBJ1-2, with TRBD1 identical over 7 bases. The CDR3 is 14 residues long. Germline V gene data show CDR1 as SGHRS and CDR2 as YFSETQ. With V trimmed by 4 bases and J by 2 bases, 5 bases remained unmatched. The CDR3: CASSITTGNYGYTF. The CDR3 coding sequence is TGCGCCAGCAGCATAACGACAGGGAACTATGGCTACACCTTC. The whole variable domain, filled in from reference TRBV5-1 and TRBJ1-2, reads KAGVTQTPRYLIKTRGQQVTLSCSPISGHRSVSWYQQTPGQGLQFLFEYFSETQRNKGNFPGRFSGRQFSNSRSEMNVSTLELGDSALYLCASSITTGNYGYTFGSGTRLTVV.

This chain joins TRBV7-3 and TRBJ1-2; tentative D call: TRBD1 (6 bases). Germline-derived CDR1 and CDR2 are SGHTA and FQGTGA. The CDR3 totals 14 residues. With 5 bases removed from V and 2 bases from J, the gap between germline ends came to 12 bases. The CDR3 here is CASSAGQLNYGYTF. CDR3 DNA sequence: TGTGCCAGCAGCGCTGGACAGCTGAACTATGGCTACACCTTC.

The chain is built from TRBV5-1 and TRBJ1-2, with TRBD1 matching over 9 bases. CDR3 size: 15 residues. Germline CDR1 reads SGHRS; CDR2 reads YFSETQ. V shed 1 base and J 8 bases; nucleotides not matched to a gene: 9. CDR3 sequence (DNA): TGCGCCAGCAGCTTGTCGGACAGGGGAACCATGGGCTACACCTTC. Translating gives CASSLSDRGTMGYTF. Drawing the rest from reference TRBV5-1 and TRBJ1-2, the complete variable domain is KAGVTQTPRYLIKTRGQQVTLSCSPISGHRSVSWYQQTPGQGLQFLFEYFSETQRNKGNFPGRFSGRQFSNSRSEMNVSTLELGDSALYLCASSLSDRGTMGYTFGSGTRLTVV.

The rearrangement links TRBV27 to TRBJ2-1; no firm D call. Per germline, CDR1 MNHEY and CDR2 SMNVEV (reference sequence). V lost 5 bases and J lost 4, with 9 bases in between. The CDR3 runs to 13 residues. CDR3 protein: CASSTTEYNEQFF. The CDR3 bases are TGTGCCAGCAGTACGACTGAGTACAATGAGCAGTTCTTC.

The V and J genes are TRBV28 and TRBJ2-7, with D uncertain. The V gene's germline CDR1 is MDHEN and CDR2 SYDVKM. The CDR3 runs 13 residues. Trimming took 1 base from V and 3 from J, leaving 7 bases between them. CDR3 amino acids: CASSLSDSYEQYF. The CDR3, as DNA: TGTGCCAGCAGTTTATCCGATAGCTACGAGCAGTACTTC. Looking up the rest from reference TRBV28 and TRBJ2-7 gives the full variable domain: DVKVTQSSRYLVKRTGEKVFLECVQDMDHENMFWYRQDPGLGLRLIYFSYDVKMKEKGDIPEGYSVSREKKERFSLILESASTNQTSMYLCASSLSDSYEQYFGPGTRLTVT.

The J gene is TRBJ2-7, the V gene TRBV5-1, with D possibly TRBD1 on 6 matching bases. The CDR3 length is 14 residues. Germline CDR1 reads SGHRS; CDR2 reads YFSETQ. V lost 1 base and J lost 0, with 8 bases in between. The CDR3 here is CASSLTGYSYEQYF. The CDR3 DNA sequence: TGCGCCAGCAGCTTGACAGGGTACTCCTACGAGCAGTACTTC.

J is TRBJ2-1 and V is TRBV10-3; D might be TRBD1 (5 bases). Germline CDR1 and CDR2: ENHRY and SYGVKD. This CDR3 has 16 amino acids. V was pared by 0 bases and J by 6 bases, with 15 bases between. CDR3 nucleotides: TGTGCCATCAGTGAGTCGTTAGGCAGGGTCGCCAATGAGCAGTTCTTC. Its protein is CAISESLGRVANEQFF.

The V and J genes are TRBV18 and TRBJ2-3; D remains ambiguous. Germline V gene data show CDR1 as KGHSH and CDR2 as LQKENI. Trimming shortened V by 2 bases and J by 5 bases, and 11 bases separated the two germline ends. CDR3 length equals 14 residues. CDR3 region: CASSPAGSGDTQYF. The CDR3 bases are TGTGCCAGCTCACCAGCCGGTTCGGGAGATACGCAGTATTTT.

The gene calls are TRBV7-9 and TRBJ2-3; D remains unclear. Germline loops: CDR1 SEHNR, CDR2 FQNEAQ (reference sequence). This CDR3 region has 14 residues. Trimming shortened V by 4 bases and J by 6 bases, and 14 bases separated the two germline ends. The CDR3, as DNA: TGTGCCAGCAGCTCCCCGACGCGGCTGGATACGCAGTATTTT. This encodes CASSSPTRLDTQYF.

This clone was observed once. The V call is TRBV28, the J call TRBJ1-4, with D perhaps matching TRBD1 (5 bases). With 5 bases removed from V and 3 bases from J, the gap between germline ends came to 13 bases. The CDR3 runs to 15 residues. The germline gives CDR1 MDHEN, CDR2 SYDVKM. The CDR3 sequence: CASSLRTPSNEKLFF. CDR3 sequence (DNA): TGTGCCAGCAGTCTCCGGACACCATCTAATGAAAAACTGTTTTTT.

The chain has TRBV7-3 and TRBJ2-7; D perhaps matches TRBD1 (5 bases). V shed 5 bases and J shed 0 bases, with 11 bases lying between them. The CDR3 consists of 14 residues. CDR1 and CDR2 from the germline V gene are SGHTA and FQGTGA. DNA for the CDR3: TGTGCCAGCAGCCCCCGACAGAGCTCCTACGAGCAGTACTTC. It yields the protein CASSPRQSSYEQYF.

The rearrangement joins TRBV4-1 to TRBJ2-2; no clear D gene. The CDR3 covers 15 residues. V was cut by 5 bases and J by 3 bases, with 13 bases left in between. Germline CDR1 reads MGHRA; CDR2 reads YSYEKL. The CDR3 region is CASSFRNADTGELFF. For the CDR3, the DNA is TGCGCCAGCAGCTTCAGGAATGCGGACACCGGGGAGCTGTTTTTT.

The chain joins TRBV7-2 to TRBJ1-1; D gene ambiguous. This CDR3 has 13 residues. Trimming stripped 6 bases from V and 9 bases from J, with 17 bases between. Looked up from germline, CDR1 is SGHTA and CDR2 is FQGNSA. CDR3 residues: CASSPGASGQAFF. CDR3 DNA: TGTGCCAGCAGTCCGGGCGCCTCCGGGCAAGCTTTCTTT.